The entry that follows covers one T cell receptor beta chain sequence. Its antigen is not known. This entry belongs to a study of identical twins. Study-level points and caveats: Abundant beta clonotypes from cord blood had fewer insertions, unlike memory repertoires, which showed none.

Template switching supplied a universal primer site; unique molecular identifiers were carried on the cDNA. TCRdb independently ran MiXCR on the 5' RACE reads; one entry per CDR3 protein. The table records a few hundred thousand distinct CDR3 sequences, roughly 20% of them present only once. This CDR3 has 15 residues. The V gene end was trimmed by 0 bases and the J gene end by 3 bases; junction bases not matched to a gene: 4. The germline gives CDR1 SGDLS, CDR2 YYNGEE. This rearrangement joins TRBV9 to TRBJ2-7; 9 nucleotides match TRBD2. Sequenced sample: naive T cells sorted from blood. The receptor was derived from a man aged 50 or older in good health. CDR3 amino acids: CASSVGASGDYEQYF. Here the CDR3 DNA reads TGTGCCAGCAGCGTAGGGGCTAGCGGGGACTACGAGCAGTACTTC. The variable domain in full, completed from reference TRBV9 and TRBJ2-7, reads DSGVTQTPKHLITATGQRVTLRCSPRSGDLSVYWYQQSLDQGLQFLIQYYNGEERAKGNILERFSAQQFPDLHSELNLSSLELGDSALYFCASSVGASGDYEQYFGPGTRLTVT.